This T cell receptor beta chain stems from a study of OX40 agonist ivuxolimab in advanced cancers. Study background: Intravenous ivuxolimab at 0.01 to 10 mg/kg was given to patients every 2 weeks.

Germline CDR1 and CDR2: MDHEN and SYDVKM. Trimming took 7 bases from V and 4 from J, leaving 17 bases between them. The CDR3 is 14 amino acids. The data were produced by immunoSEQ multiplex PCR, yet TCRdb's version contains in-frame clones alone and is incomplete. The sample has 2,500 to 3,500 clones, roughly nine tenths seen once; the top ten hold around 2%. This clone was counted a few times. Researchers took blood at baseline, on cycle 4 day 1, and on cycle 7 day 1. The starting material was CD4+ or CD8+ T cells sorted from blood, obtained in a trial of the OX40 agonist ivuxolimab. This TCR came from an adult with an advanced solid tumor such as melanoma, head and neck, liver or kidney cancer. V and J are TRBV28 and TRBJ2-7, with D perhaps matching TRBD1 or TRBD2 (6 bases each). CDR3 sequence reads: CASTEPGDKYEQYF. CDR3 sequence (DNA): TGTGCCAGCACCGAGCCGGGGGACAAGTACGAGCAGTACTTC.